The entry below describes one T cell receptor beta chain. Its recognized antigen is unknown. No base-level quality is on record; no much larger clone is a single base apart. These data come from a study of PD-L1 blockade in urothelial cancer (dated by TCRdb to the late 2010s). Regarding the study in general: Every patient began therapy in the mid-2010s and was given atezolizumab 1,200 mg intravenously every 3 weeks. About nine tenths of the roughly 29 patients were identified as males with urothelial cancer of bladder origin, and a prior smoking history was reported by 18 of 29 patients. Patients had an ECOG performance status of 0 or 1 and had received between 0 and 3 prior chemotherapy regimens. Blood samples were analyzed at 3 weeks after treatment start (second dose) and at 6 weeks after treatment start. Blood samples gave median yields of about 140,000 T cells and approximately 80,000 unique TCRs, along with a median clonality of around 0.08. The study, an exploratory multi-omic analysis, examined somatic, immune and clinical correlates of response to PD-L1 blockade with atezolizumab in urothelial cancer. Pretreatment tumor samples, along with matched peripheral blood collected serially before and after atezolizumab treatment, underwent TCR sequencing. Progression-free survival longer than 6 months counted as durable clinical benefit, and TCR features were additionally tested against both progression-free and overall survival. In the same patients, pretreatment tumors underwent whole exome sequencing and RNA sequencing in addition to TCR sequencing. Durable clinical benefit was achieved by nine patients but not by the remaining 20. Some 29 patients had pretreatment blood TCR-seq, roughly 24 had at least one posttreatment blood collection, and roughly 24 had tumor TCR-seq. Results and caveats for the whole study, not just this receptor: Greater expansion of tumor-associated TCR clones in peripheral blood 3 weeks after the start of treatment was observed in patients with durable benefit (n ≈ 20, p = 0.022). Small sample size (n ≈ 30) and many exploratory analyses mean the results are intended to be hypothesis-generating. Improved progression-free and overall survival was associated with having pretreatment peripheral blood TCR clonality below the median.

The intended sense of this specimen's time point label: pretreatment peripheral blood. A cohort of 25 to 30 patients with locally advanced or metastatic urothelial carcinoma, treated at Memorial Sloan Kettering on a trial protocol, was included. Peripheral blood mononuclear cells were collected pretreatment and during treatment, with between 1 and 8 total time points obtained per patient. The Qiagen DNeasy Blood extraction kit was used to purify genomic DNA from total PBMCs and from tumor samples. PBMCs were collected pretreatment and during treatment, and were isolated and stored as previously described. Synthetic TCR analog templates were spiked into each PCR so that absolute template abundance could be estimated from read counts. TCRbeta CDR3 regions were amplified from genomic DNA with bias-controlled V and J gene primers using the immunoSEQ assay. Sequencing of rearranged TCRbeta segments was done at approximately 20X coverage. The study's own analysis went as follows. Sequencing errors were corrected by clustering, and CDR3s were annotated against IMGT so that V, D and J genes could be assigned. Downstream analyses used only productive TCRbeta rearrangements, leaving out any out-of-frame or stop-codon sequences. Clonality was computed as one minus Shannon entropy normalized by the log of the number of unique productive sequences. Clones differing between time points or between blood and tumor were identified by Fisher's exact test with Benjamini-Hochberg correction at adjusted p below 0.01. Entries here come from immuneACCESS through TCRdb and include only in-frame sequences with V and J called. Some clones fail to appear in such tables; in the studies checked, an unresolved V gene covers under half of the shortfall, and the cause of the remainder is unknown. D and trimming come from the DNA, and the V and J calls and clone size come from that table. A total of tens of thousands of clones appear in this sample, 90% of them only once. 1.5% to 2% of the sample goes to the ten largest clones.

CDR1 SNHLY and CDR2 FYNNEI were looked up in the germline V gene. Including the terminal cysteine and phenylalanine, the CDR3 comprises 14 residues. Only the CDR3 region is kept as DNA, spanning 42 bases read in frame from base 1. For this chain, trimming is 7 bases at the V end and 4 bases at the J end, and the number of junction bases without a gene match is 9. The chain couples TRBV2 to TRBJ2-5; TRBD2 agrees with 7 junctional bases. The specimen comprised PBMCs, sampled around atezolizumab (anti-PD-L1) treatment. The sequence came from a man between 60 and 75 years old with urothelial cancer. The CDR3 reads as follows: CASTRGASGETQYF. The sequence in DNA is TGTGCCAGCACCCGCGGCGCTAGCGGAGAGACCCAGTACTTC.